Listed below are T cell receptor beta chains from one sample, sequenced in a study of shared clonotypes between healthy human individuals. The repertoire was sequenced with immunoSEQ multiplex PCR; TCRdb's copy has only in-frame clones and lacks some. The sample gives about 2 million clones, 85% to 95% of which show up once; about 1.1% is in the top ten. The sample consisted of naive CD8+ T cells sorted from blood. These receptors were obtained from a man aged 18 to 30 in good health. CDR3s include the opening cysteine and the closing phenylalanine or tryptophan. The D gene is left open where the match is weak. Clone size, where shown, is once, few, many, or a class for clones that have expanded.

V gene	D gene	clone size	J gene	CDR3 DNA	CDR3 protein
TRBV2	NA	NA	TRBJ2-3	TGTGCCAGCAGTGAAAGGGGGACAAGACTTACCCCTAGCACAGATACGCAGTATTTT	CASSERGTRLTPSTDTQYF
TRBV7-2	NA	NA	TRBJ2-5	TGTGCCAGCAGCCCCAGCGTGGGAGAGACCCAGTACTTC	CASSPSVGETQYF
TRBV7-3	TRBD2	NA	TRBJ2-3	TGTGCCAGCAGCCTAGTCGCGGGGGGCCTAGCAGATACGCAGTATTTT	CASSLVAGGLADTQYF
TRBV7-6	TRBD2	NA	TRBJ2-1	TGTGCCAGCAGCTTAGTCGGGGGGGCCGGAGATGAGCAGTTCTTC	CASSLVGGAGDEQFF
TRBV7-8	NA	NA	TRBJ2-7	TGTGCCAGCAGCTCCACTAGGGACCGCTACGAGCAGTACTTC	CASSSTRDRYEQYF
TRBV19	NA	NA	TRBJ2-7	TGTGCCAGTAGTCAATTACTGTCCTACGAGCAGTACTTC	CASSQLLSYEQYF
TRBV29-1	NA	NA	TRBJ1-2	TGCAGCGTTGAGGGGTTGAGGGAAGGGGTAGGCTATGGCTACACCTTC	CSVEGLREGVGYGYTF
TRBV19	NA	NA	TRBJ2-7	TGTGCCAGTAGTATAGCCGCCGGGACACACTACGAGCAGTACTTC	CASSIAAGTHYEQYF
TRBV30	NA	NA	TRBJ2-7	TGTGCCTGGAGTGCCCGAGGCGGGGACTACGAGCAGTACTTC	CAWSARGGDYEQYF
TRBV7-2	NA	NA	TRBJ2-7	TGTGCCAGCAGCTATTACCAAGACAAATACGAGCAGTACTTC	CASSYYQDKYEQYF
TRBV28	TRBD1	once	TRBJ1-5	TGTGCCAGCAGTTTCTATGGGACAGGGGTATTCCGTCAGCCCCAGCATTTT	CASSFYGTGVFRQPQHF
TRBV6-5	NA	NA	TRBJ2-2	TGTGCCAGCAGTTACTCTTGGGGGACCGGGGAGCTGTTTTTT	CASSYSWGTGELFF
TRBV11-2	NA	NA	TRBJ2-5	TGTGCCAGCAGCTTAGAAGTGGCTACGCTGTACCAAGAGACCCAGTACTTC	CASSLEVATLYQETQYF
TRBV7-9	NA	NA	TRBJ2-7	TGTGCCAGCCGGGAGTTGGAAACCTACGAGCAGTACTTC	CASRELETYEQYF
TRBV19	NA	NA	TRBJ1-6	TGTGCCAGTAGTGATAATGTTTCACCCCTCCACTTT	CASSDNVSPLHF
TRBV4-3	NA	once	TRBJ2-7	TGCGCCAGCAGCCAAGGTCTAACAATAACCTACGAGCAGTACTTC	CASSQGLTITYEQYF
TRBV2	TRBD1	once	TRBJ2-5	TGTGCCACCGAGGGACAGGGCCTCCAAGAGACCCAGTACTTC	CATEGQGLQETQYF
TRBV7-6	NA	NA	TRBJ1-5	TGTGCCAGCAGCTCCGGGCGGGGGAAGCCCCAGCATTTT	CASSSGRGKPQHF
TRBV7-9	NA	NA	TRBJ2-1	TGTGCCAGCAGAAAAACGGGACAACCCTACAATGAGCAGTTCTTC	CASRKTGQPYNEQFF
TRBV7-9	NA	NA	TRBJ2-1	TGTGCCAGCAGCTCGGAAGGGGGACACAATGAGCAGTTCTTC	CASSSEGGHNEQFF
TRBV5-6	NA	NA	TRBJ2-7	TGTGCCAGCAGCATAAGCGGAGGGACCTACGAGCAGTACTTC	CASSISGGTYEQYF
TRBV19	NA	NA	TRBJ2-1	TGTGCCAGTAGTATCTTCGAGACAGAATACAATGAGCAGTTCTTC	CASSIFETEYNEQFF
TRBV28	TRBD2	NA	TRBJ2-2	TGTGCCAGCACCCTGAGGCCTAGCGGGGGGGCAGTCGGGGAGCTGTTTTTT	CASTLRPSGGAVGELFF
TRBV11-1	TRBD2	NA	TRBJ2-7	TGTGCCAGCAGCTCACTAGCGGGGGGGCCGTTTTTCGAGCAGTACTTC	CASSSLAGGPFFEQYF
TRBV2	NA	few	TRBJ1-6	TGTGCCAGTCTTGGGGCCTTTTCATCACCCCTCCACTTT	CASLGAFSSPLHF
TRBV11-2	NA	NA	TRBJ2-2	TGTGCCAGCAGCTTAATGTTCGGGGCAACCACCGGGGAGCTGTTTTTT	CASSLMFGATTGELFF
TRBV5-1	TRBD1	once	TRBJ2-7	TGCGCCAGCAGCAGCGGGACAGGGGGGGACGAGCAGTACTTC	CASSSGTGGDEQYF
TRBV27	NA	NA	TRBJ1-2	TGTGCCAGCATGGACGGCAGCTATGGCTACACCTTC	CASMDGSYGYTF
TRBV5-4	NA	NA	TRBJ2-6	TGTGCCAGCAGCTTATGGGGCTCTGGGGCCAACGTCCTGACTTTC	CASSLWGSGANVLTF
TRBV4-3	NA	NA	TRBJ2-7	TGCGCCAGCAGCCAAGGTCCAGGTTCCTCCTACGAGCAGTACTTC	CASSQGPGSSYEQYF
TRBV7-6	TRBD2	once	TRBJ2-1	TGTGCCAGCAGCGAAATGACTAGCGGGGGGGCCAATGAGCAGTTCTTC	CASSEMTSGGANEQFF
TRBV7-9	NA	NA	TRBJ1-1	TGTGCCAGCAGCCCCGCCGGGGGCACTGAAGCTTTCTTT	CASSPAGGTEAFF
TRBV5-6	TRBD2	NA	TRBJ2-1	TGTGCCAGCAGCTTGGTGACTAGCCGAAGCTCCTACAATGAGCAGTTCTTC	CASSLVTSRSSYNEQFF
TRBV19	TRBD1	once	TRBJ2-2	TGTGCCAGTAGTGCCAGGGGGCGCACCGGGGAGCTGTTTTTT	CASSARGRTGELFF
TRBV5-1	NA	NA	TRBJ1-1	TGCGCCACCCTCCGGGGGGACGGCATGAACACTGAAGCTTTCTTT	CATLRGDGMNTEAFF
TRBV7-6	NA	NA	TRBJ1-2	TGTGCCAGCAGCTTAGCAGGGGAACCTAATGGCTACACCTTC	CASSLAGEPNGYTF
TRBV6-5	NA	NA	TRBJ1-2	TGTGCCAGCAGTTACTCGAATGGGTATGGCTACACCTTC	CASSYSNGYGYTF
TRBV19	NA	NA	TRBJ2-7	TGTGCCAGTAGTCCAGGGCTCGACGAGCAGTACTTC	CASSPGLDEQYF
TRBV29-1	TRBD2	NA	TRBJ2-3	TGCAGCGTTTCGTTGACTAGCGGGATGCAGGCAGATACGCAGTATTTT	CSVSLTSGMQADTQYF
TRBV10-2	NA	NA	TRBJ2-3	TGCGCCAGCAGTGAAAGGCTGTTCCCCACAGATACGCAGTATTTT	CASSERLFPTDTQYF
TRBV2	TRBD2	NA	TRBJ2-2	TGTGCCAGCAGGTCGACTAGCGAAGCTATCACCGGGGAGCTGTTTTTT	CASRSTSEAITGELFF
TRBV7-8	NA	NA	TRBJ2-1	TGTGCCAGCAGCTTAGCGTGGGGGAGTAGCAATGAGCAGTTCTTC	CASSLAWGSSNEQFF
TRBV13	TRBD1	NA	TRBJ2-5	TGTGCCAGCAGCTGGGGACAGGGGCCCGGAGAGACCCAGTACTTC	CASSWGQGPGETQYF
TRBV7-9	TRBD1	NA	TRBJ2-4	TGTGCCAGCAGCTTATGGGACAGCAAAAACATTCAGTACTTC	CASSLWDSKNIQYF
TRBV5-1	TRBD1	NA	TRBJ2-5	TGCGCCAGCAGCTGGGACAGGGGCGAAGAGACCCAGTACTTC	CASSWDRGEETQYF